This TCR beta chain was obtained from a study of cytomegalovirus exposure and HLA in healthy donors. The primer mix had 60 Vbeta and 13 Jbeta primers. Per the study methods: Around 10 million of the 75 million to 95 million unique TCR beta chains counted in a later analysis were shared. The protocol was immunoSEQ multiplex PCR, while the TCRdb copy is restricted to in-frame clones and leaves out a portion. V and J calls plus clone size are reproduced from that table; the DNA served to infer D and trimming. Found here are about 51,000 clones; the top ten clones hold about 2.3%. The CDR3 has 14 amino acids. From germline, CDR1 is MNHEY and CDR2 SMNVEV (reference sequence). Trimming left V 4 bases short and J 1 base short, with 8 bases between. Study outcomes and limitations: In vitro testing confirmed a few CMV-associated chains as specific for CMV antigens. With further analysis later on, most CMV-associated TCR beta chains appeared HLA-restricted.

A note on this clone: Antigen unknown.

The TCR sequence derives from a female donor in good health and CMV-seronegative. V is TRBV27 and J is TRBJ1-5, with D maybe TRBD1 (5 bases). Sample: PBMCs. In nucleotides, the CDR3 is TGTGCCAGCAGTTGGACAAGGAGCAATCAGCCCCAGCATTTT. Translating gives CASSWTRSNQPQHF.